This passage covers 13 T cell receptor beta chains from one sample sequenced in a study of cytomegalovirus exposure and HLA in healthy donors. It was with 60 Vbeta and 13 Jbeta primers that the PCR ran. Profiled with immunoSEQ multiplex PCR; TCRdb holds only in-frame clones, not every one. The repertoire holds about 190,000 clones, with approximately 80% as singletons. Sequencing was carried out using PBMCs. The receptors derive from a woman in her 30s in good health and CMV-seropositive.

The CDR3: CASSLSGRNEQFF. CDR3 DNA: TGTGCCAGCAGTCTAAGCGGGAGGAATGAGCAGTTCTTC. This rearrangement joins TRBV6-4 to TRBJ2-1; TRBD2 agrees at 9 bases. This CDR3 region has 13 residues. Trimming cost V 5 bases and J 7 bases; bases outside gene matches: 3. Germline CDR1 reads MRHNA; CDR2 reads SNTAGT.

The chain links TRBV6-5 to TRBJ2-1; TRBD2 is a possible D gene (5 bases). CDR1 MNHEY and CDR2 SVGAGI come from the germline V gene. V was trimmed by 4 bases and J by 6 bases, leaving 19 bases between them. The CDR3 extends over 16 amino acids. CDR3: CASSSPTAGSINEQFF. CDR3 bases: TGTGCCAGCAGTTCACCTACGGCGGGTTCGATCAATGAGCAGTTCTTC.

This chain links TRBV28 with TRBJ2-7, with D possibly being TRBD1 (5 bases). Per the germline V gene, CDR1 is MDHEN and CDR2 is SYDVKM. The CDR3 sequence is 14 residues long. Trimming took 3 bases from V and 7 from J, leaving 16 bases between them. Here the CDR3 reads CASSFTDITKEQYF. The CDR3 DNA reads as TGTGCCAGCAGTTTTACGGACATTACAAAGGAGCAGTACTTC.

The CDR3 DNA reads TGTGCCATCAGTGAGTCGGAGGGGAGCACTGAAGCTTTCTTT. It translates to CAISESEGSTEAFF. The V gene is TRBV10-3, the J gene TRBJ1-1, with a tentative D call TRBD1 (5 bases). V was clipped by 0 bases and J by 4 bases, with 9 bases between them. This CDR3 has 14 amino acids. Germline V gene sequence: CDR1 ENHRY, CDR2 SYGVKD.

On this clone itself: Other nucleotide sequences from this sample produce the same CDR3. The J gene is TRBJ1-4, the V gene TRBV9, with D uncertain. This CDR3 has 14 amino acids. Trimming cost V 2 bases and J 5 bases, with 10 bases left between them. CDR1 and CDR2 from the germline V gene are SGDLS and YYNGEE. DNA of the CDR3: TGTGCCAGCAGCGTGGGCCAGAGCAATGAAAAACTGTTTTTT. Amino acid sequence: CASSVGQSNEKLFF.

This chain uses TRBV7-9 with TRBJ2-3, with D uncertain. Germline V gene data show CDR1 as SEHNR and CDR2 as FQNEAQ (reference sequence). This CDR3 region has 15 residues. The V and J ends lost 8 bases and 5 bases respectively, with 20 bases between them. The CDR3 DNA follows: TGTGCCAGCCTTCTTGGGTCCTCAGCGCGAGATACGCAGTATTTT. The encoded protein is CASLLGSSARDTQYF.

A remark on this clone: The germline gene is not matched at one end of the junction; a read error may be the cause. The chain combines TRBV30 with TRBJ2-5; tentative D call: TRBD1 (5 bases). The DNA end favors TRBJ2-7, so the J call may be wrong. Per germline, CDR1 GTSNPN and CDR2 SVGIG (reference sequence). The CDR3 is 13 amino acids. In DNA form, the CDR3 reads TGCGCCACACAAGCCAGGGCGACCTACGAGCAGTACTTC. Translation: CATQARATYEQYF.

The chain has TRBV11-2 and TRBJ2-1; 7 bases line up with TRBD2. Per the germline V gene, CDR1 is SGHAT and CDR2 is FQNNGV. V lost 5 bases and J lost 5; bases outside the gene matches: 6. CDR3 length: 14 residues. CDR3 in amino acids: CASSDTSGNNEQFF. The CDR3 DNA sequence: TGTGCCAGCAGCGACACAAGCGGGAACAATGAGCAGTTCTTC.

This clone was seen only a few times. The chain combines TRBV2 with TRBJ2-7, with D perhaps matching TRBD1 (6 bases). Germline assignment: CDR1 SNHLY and CDR2 FYNNEI. V was shortened by 4 bases and J by 2 bases, with 12 bases between the two germline ends. The length of the CDR3 is 14 residues. The CDR3 DNA follows: TGTGCCAGCAGTGCGCGACAGGCTGCCTACGAGCAGTACTTC. Its protein product is CASSARQAAYEQYF. The variable domain in full, completed from reference TRBV2 and TRBJ2-7, reads EPEVTQTPSHQVTQMGQEVILRCVPISNHLYFYWYRQILGQKVEFLVSFYNNEISEKSEIFDDQFSVERPDGSNFTLKIRSTKLEDSAMYFCASSARQAAYEQYFGPGTRLTVT.

The chain carries TRBV7-2 and TRBJ1-3; a possible D gene is TRBD1 (5 bases). V was cut by 4 bases and J by 0 bases, with 13 bases left in between. The CDR3 is 16 amino acids. In germline, CDR1 is SGHTA, CDR2 FQGNSA. In DNA, the CDR3 is TGTGCCAGCAGCTCTGGGGGGGGAAGCTCTGGAAACACCATATATTTT. Its translation: CASSSGGGSSGNTIYF.

The chain has TRBV2 and TRBJ1-2; 10 bases map to TRBD1. CDR1 is SNHLY, CDR2 FYNNEI, per germline. The CDR3 sequence is 14 residues long. V shed 6 bases, J shed 7 bases, and the junction held 8 bases outside the gene matches. The CDR3 sequence: CASSADRGGSGYTF. CDR3 sequence (DNA): TGTGCCAGCAGCGCGGACAGGGGGGGGAGTGGCTACACCTTC.

The chain links TRBV9 to TRBJ2-5, with TRBD1 as a possible D gene (5 bases). This CDR3 is built from 14 residues. Germline CDR1 is SGDLS and CDR2 is YYNGEE. The V end was cut by 0 bases, the J end by 2 bases, with 8 bases between. CDR3 amino acids: CASSVGGGQETQYF. The CDR3 DNA follows: TGTGCCAGCAGCGTAGGGGGCGGACAAGAGACCCAGTACTTC.

This clone was counted a single time. V is TRBV6-4 and J is TRBJ2-1, with 8 bases identical to TRBD1. Germline CDR1 MRHNA, CDR2 SNTAGT. J gave up 8 bases and V 6 bases, and 12 bases lay outside the gene matches. The CDR3 is made up of 15 amino acids. The CDR3 region is CASSLAGTGIDEQFF. The CDR3 region has the DNA TGTGCCAGCAGCCTAGCCGGGACAGGTATCGATGAGCAGTTCTTC.